This T cell receptor (beta chain) is drawn from a study of regulatory T cells in long-lasting Graves disease. Overall study: Recently diagnosed Graves' patients had received antithyroid drugs for under 3 months.

Libraries of TCR beta came from iRepertoire HTBI primers plus Arm-PCR of CDR3 regions. One entry per CDR3 protein, called by TCRdb with MiXCR from the multiplex PCR reads. The data show fewer than 350,000 distinct CDR3 sequences, roughly 18% seen once. Per germline, CDR1 SGHAT and CDR2 FQNNGV. The germline V and J ends were trimmed by 3 bases and 4 bases, with 15 bases remaining between them. There are 15 residues in the CDR3. Sample time point: newly diagnosed GD, antithyroid drugs for less than 3 months. Following extraction of RNA from PBMCs, that RNA was used to make the TCR library. The genes are TRBV11-2 and TRBJ2-5; TRBD1 might be the D (5 bases). Sample: peripheral blood mononuclear cells (PBMCs), taken at new diagnosis, from a patient treated with antithyroid drugs. The clonotype comes from a female donor with Graves disease. The CDR3 coding sequence is TGTGCCAGCAGCTTGTTTGGGGCAGGCGGAGAGACCCAGTACTTC. This translates into CASSLFGAGGETQYF.